This T cell receptor beta chain was sequenced for a study of monozygotic twins with inflammatory bowel disease. Findings of the study overall: Healthy co-twins, by inverse Simpson, had higher TCRbeta diversity than their siblings with IBD.

Remarks on this clonotype: The antigen is undetermined.

TCRdb re-called the 5' RACE reads; one entry per CDR3 protein, DNA not given. The ten most abundant clones cover 2% to 3% of a sample with some 440,000 distinct CDR3 sequences. The CDR3 spans 13 residues. Germline V gene lookup returns CDR1 SQVTM and CDR2 ANQGSEA. Input material: blood. The source is a human donor with ulcerative colitis or Crohn's disease, or a healthy co-twin of an affected twin (not recorded which). V usage is TRBV29-1 and J usage is TRBJ2-5. This CDR3 is CSVARGVQETQYF.